This T cell receptor beta chain is drawn from a study of T cell responses to AZD1222 COVID-19 vaccine. General study results and limits: Clonal diversity may have been underestimated, and the donors were mostly white British, with more females than males. Spike-specific TCRs gained breadth and depth after people received two AZD1222 doses. Spike was spanned by vaccine-associated CD4 TCRs, which were dominant at 160-218 and 743-854.

This clone was counted only a few times. Its cognate antigen is unknown. Pooled samples include second doses given at about 4 or 12 weeks. Only in-frame clones appear in the TCRdb table, and some are missing; sequencing was by immunoSEQ multiplex PCR. The sample shows around 85,000 clones, 85% to 90% of them seen only once. The V and J ends lost 6 bases and 0 bases respectively, with 21 bases between them. The CDR3 loop spans 18 amino acids. Germline CDR1 and CDR2: MNHEY and SVGEGT. This clonotype originated in an adult who received the AZD1222 COVID-19 vaccine. This specimen was peripheral blood, taken 28 days after the second AZD1222 dose. The chain carries TRBV6-2 or TRBV6-3 and TRBJ1-5, with D perhaps TRBD1 (6 bases). The CDR3 sequence: CASSGGQWRSYSNQPQHF. For the CDR3, the DNA is TGTGCCAGCAGCGGCGGACAGTGGAGGAGTTATAGCAATCAGCCCCAGCATTTT.